This T cell receptor beta chain was recovered during a study of radiation and T cells in renal cell carcinoma. The time point denotes: blood 2 weeks post-SBRT. Treatment noted: 15 Gy SBRT to primary tumor, nephrectomy 4 weeks later. This CDR3 is 14 amino acids long. V dropped 6 bases and J dropped 3 bases, with 14 bases sitting between them. Germline CDR1 reads MNHNY; CDR2 reads SVGAGI (reference sequence). Assay used: immunoSEQ multiplex PCR; TCRdb lists only in-frame clones, some missing. The data contain more than 95,000 clones, around 82% of them singletons. The chain joins TRBV6-6 to TRBJ1-1; D possibly corresponds to TRBD1 (5 bases). The sample consisted of blood, taken from a patient whose treatment included radiotherapy and nephrectomy. This receptor was identified in a man in his forties or fifties with renal cell carcinoma. The CDR3 is CASRTSRADTEAFF. CDR3 nucleotide sequence: TGTGCCAGCAGGACTAGCAGGGCCGACACTGAAGCTTTCTTT.